One TCR beta chain is described in this entry. Profiling relied on immunoSEQ multiplex PCR, and the TCRdb table lists in-frame clones only, not all of them. The sample carries more than 50,000 clones, about nine tenths recorded once. CDR3 size: 16 residues. With V trimmed by 3 bases and J by 6 bases, 9 bases remained unmatched. CDR1 and CDR2 (germline): SGHDN, FVKESK. This record comes from a study of T cell changes during pregnancy in multiple sclerosis. This chain links TRBV14 with TRBJ2-1; 9 nucleotides align to TRBD2. Sequenced material: peripheral blood, taken after pregnancy. The receptor comes from a female donor in good health, enrolled as a control in a pregnancy study. The DNA of the CDR3 is TGTGCCAGCAGCCAGTTAGCGGGGGTCGATAGCAATGAGCAGTTCTTC. This encodes CASSQLAGVDSNEQFF.